Listed below are T cell receptor beta chains from one sample, sequenced in a study of shared clonotypes between healthy human individuals. Assay: immunoSEQ multiplex PCR; the TCRdb copy retains only in-frame clones and omits some. The table records around 1.4 million clones, approximately 98.5% of them present only once. The sample was naive CD4+ T cells sorted from blood. These receptors were obtained from a man under 40 in good health. Both conserved end residues are part of each CDR3. D genes are given only for firm matches. For some rows the clone size is stated as once, few or many, or as a class when expanded; others skip it.

clone_size d_call j_call v_call cdr3_nt cdr3_aa
once TRBD1 TRBJ2-7 TRBV18 TGTGCCAGCTCACCACCGAGGACAGGACCTACCTACGAGCAGTACTTC CASSPPRTGPTYEQYF
. . TRBJ2-1 TRBV15 TGTGCCACCAGCAGAGACAGGAGGAATGAGCAGTTCTTC CATSRDRRNEQFF
. TRBD2 TRBJ2-3 TRBV19 TGTGCCAGTAGAACTAGCGGGAGCACAGATACGCAGTATTTT CASRTSGSTDTQYF
. TRBD1 TRBJ2-3 TRBV7-2 TGTGCCAGCAGCTTAGGACAGGGGGTAGCGGGTATTAGCACAGATACGCAGTATTTT CASSLGQGVAGISTDTQYF
. . TRBJ1-1 TRBV30 TGTGCCTGGAGTTTAATTGGAGGCAGGTCGAACACTGAAGCTTTCTTT CAWSLIGGRSNTEAFF
. . TRBJ2-3 TRBV5-4 TGTGCCAGCAGCCGGGGAGGGGGGCTCACAGATACGCAGTATTTT CASSRGGGLTDTQYF
. . TRBJ2-7 TRBV29-1 TGCAGCCCCTCCCGCAGGTCGTCCTACGAGCAGTACTTC CSPSRRSSYEQYF
. . TRBJ2-5 TRBV9 TGTGCCAGCAGCGTAGTGGGGGCCGGGACCCAGTACTTC CASSVVGAGTQYF
. TRBD1 TRBJ2-7 TRBV13 TGTGCCAGCACCCTTCGGACAGGGAGGTACGAGCAGTACTTC CASTLRTGRYEQYF
. TRBD1 TRBJ2-3 TRBV27 TGTGCCAGCACCCCCCGTCCCCCGTCCCCCCCCCGACAGGGGCGCACAGATACGCAGTATTTT CASTPRPPSPPRQGRTDTQYF
. . TRBJ2-2 TRBV18 TGTGCCAGCTCACCATTCACGCAGAACACCGGGGAGCTGTTTTTT CASSPFTQNTGELFF
. . TRBJ2-2 TRBV5-1 TGCGCCAGCAGCTTGGAAAGGGGCCGTACCGGGGAGCTGTTTTTT CASSLERGRTGELFF
. . TRBJ2-1 TRBV25-1 TGTGCCAGCAGCGCCCCGCGGCCTCAAACGAACAATGAGCAGTTCTTC CASSAPRPQTNNEQFF
. TRBD1 TRBJ1-1 TRBV5-1 TGCGCCAGCAGCTCGACAGGGACCGTGGCTGAAGCTTTCTTT CASSSTGTVAEAFF
. TRBD1 TRBJ1-2 TRBV7-2 TGTGCCAGCAGCTTCTATCACGGACAGGGGGCGCATGGCTACACCTTC CASSFYHGQGAHGYTF
. TRBD1 TRBJ1-1 TRBV5-5 TGTGCCAGCAGCTCGATGGCCGGGACAGTGAACACTGAAGCTTTCTTT CASSSMAGTVNTEAFF
. . TRBJ1-1 TRBV5-1 TGCGCCAGCAGCTTGGCCGGGACGGTGAACACTGAAGCTTTCTTT CASSLAGTVNTEAFF
once . TRBJ1-5 TRBV6-5 TGTGCCAGCAGTTATGGGGGGAATCAGCCCCAGCATTTT CASSYGGNQPQHF
. TRBD1 TRBJ2-7 TRBV5-4 TGTGCCAGCAAAGACCCGGGACAGCCCTACGAGCAGTACTTC CASKDPGQPYEQYF
. TRBD1 TRBJ2-7 TRBV4-3 TGCGCCAGCAGCCAAGAAGTGGACAGGGTGTACGAGCAGTACTTC CASSQEVDRVYEQYF
. . TRBJ2-7 TRBV5-8 TGTGCCAGCAGCCCCAGGCGACGAAGGGTTTCGCTTTTTCTCGAGCAGTACTTC CASSPRRRRVSLFLEQYF
. . TRBJ1-5 TRBV7-9 TGTGCCAGCAGCCTCAGCACAGGGAGCAATCAGCCCCAGCATTTT CASSLSTGSNQPQHF
. . TRBJ2-7 TRBV28 TGTGCCAGTAAAACAGATTACGAGCAGTACTTC CASKTDYEQYF
. . TRBJ1-5 TRBV19 TGTGCCAGTAGTCCATACCGTGGGGCAGGTACTGGCAATCAGCCCCAGCATTTT CASSPYRGAGTGNQPQHF
. . TRBJ1-3 TRBV7-2 TGTGCCAGCAGCTTGTACAGAAACTCTGGAAACACCATATATTTT CASSLYRNSGNTIYF
. TRBD1 TRBJ2-3 TRBV10-1 TGCGCCAGCAGTGAGTCGGTCCAGGGGACAGGGTCCACAGATACGCAGTATTTT CASSESVQGTGSTDTQYF
once TRBD1 TRBJ2-7 TRBV10-3 TGTGCCATCAGGACGGGACAGGGAGTCCACGAGCAGTACTTC CAIRTGQGVHEQYF
. TRBD1 TRBJ1-5 TRBV28 TGTGCCAGCAGTTTCCGACAGGGTTATCAGCCCCAGCATTTT CASSFRQGYQPQHF
once TRBD1 TRBJ2-1 TRBV7-3 TGTGCCAGCAGCTTACGGGCCCAGGGGGTAGGTAAGCAGTTCTTC CASSLRAQGVGKQFF
. . TRBJ2-7 TRBV5-1 TGCGCCAGCAGCCACTACAGGGAGCCTTACGAGCAGTACTTC CASSHYREPYEQYF
. . TRBJ1-4 TRBV2 TGTGCCAGCAGGGCTCGACGGGTTGGGAACCCCGATGAAAAACTGTTTTTT CASRARRVGNPDEKLFF
. TRBD1 TRBJ2-7 TRBV19 TGTGCCAGTAGTATCACAGGGGGCAACGAGCAGTACTTC CASSITGGNEQYF
. . TRBJ1-1 TRBV5-6 TGTGCCAGCAGCTTGGGTTACGGTACTAACACTGAAGCTTTCTTT CASSLGYGTNTEAFF
once . TRBJ1-4 TRBV16 TGTGCCAGCAGCCAATCGGGTTACGGACACCAAGAAGGAAAACTGTTTTTT CASSQSGYGHQEGKLFF
. . TRBJ1-5 TRBV18 TGTGCCAGCTCACGGGCCCCTTATCAGCCCCAGCATTTT CASSRAPYQPQHF
. . TRBJ1-5 TRBV18 TGTGCCAGCTCACCACTAGCCTTCAAGGGTAGCAATCAGCCCCAGCATTTT CASSPLAFKGSNQPQHF
. . TRBJ2-3 TRBV9 TGTGCCAGCAGCGTAGGTCAAATGGGGACGGAGACAGATACGCAGTATTTT CASSVGQMGTETDTQYF
. . TRBJ1-1 TRBV27 TGTGCCAGCAGTTTCGCGGGAGGGACTGAAGCTTTCTTT CASSFAGGTEAFF
. . TRBJ2-7 TRBV5-1 TGCGCCAGCAGCCCAATTGGCGGGATAACGGGCAACGAGCAGTACTTC CASSPIGGITGNEQYF
. . TRBJ2-1 TRBV7-2 TGTGCCAGCAGAACGCGGGAGACAGGGGCCCGCAATGAGCAGTTCTTC CASRTRETGARNEQFF
. . TRBJ1-1 TRBV5-4 TGTGCCAGCAGCGAAGAGATGAACACTGAAGCTTTCTTT CASSEEMNTEAFF
. TRBD1 TRBJ2-7 TRBV9 TGTGCCAGCAGCGGAACCCGGGACAGGTTCTCCTACGAGCAGTACTTC CASSGTRDRFSYEQYF
. TRBD1 TRBJ2-1 TRBV5-4 TGTGCCAGCAGCCCGCAGGGGGTGGTCTACAATGAGCAGTTCTTC CASSPQGVVYNEQFF
. . TRBJ2-3 TRBV7-8 TGTGCCAGCAGCTTAGAACAGAGACCCACAGATACGCAGTATTTT CASSLEQRPTDTQYF
. . TRBJ2-2 TRBV11-2 TGTGCCAGCAGCGTCCTGAGGCCCACTCTCTACGGGGAGCTGTTTTTT CASSVLRPTLYGELFF
. . TRBJ1-1 TRBV2 TGTGCCACCATGGACAGCTGGAACACTGAAGCTTTCTTT CATMDSWNTEAFF